The clone carrying this T cell receptor (beta chain) has a count of ten or more. Researchers took RNA transcripts and amplified the TCR beta CDR3 regions from them. HTBI primers were employed in a first-round RT-PCR of the TCR CDR3. TCRdb called the multiplex PCR reads again in MiXCR, with one record for every CDR3 protein. The sample has more than 600,000 distinct CDR3 sequences, over 15% seen once. This sample is drawn from a study of T cells in Graves' hyperthyroidism and ophthalmopathy. Background on the study: Sampling of peripheral blood happened at initial diagnosis, prior to any treatment.

With V trimmed by 6 bases and J by 2 bases, 7 bases remained unmatched. Germline values: CDR1 SNHLY, CDR2 FYNNEI. The CDR3 extends over 15 amino acids. The source of this sequence is a man aged 18-30 years with Graves' hyperthyroidism. The chain recombines TRBV2 with TRBJ2-5; the match to TRBD1 covers 9 bases. The sequencing sample was made of blood. DNA for the CDR3: TGTGCCAGCAGGAACAGGGGGCCCTCACAAGAGACCCAGTACTTC. Translated, it gives CASRNRGPSQETQYF.